The 22 T cell receptor beta chains below all came from one sample that was sequenced in a study of blood T cell repertoires in COVID-19. Using immunoSEQ multiplex PCR, the repertoire was profiled, and TCRdb retains in-frame clones only, with some absent. Of 150,000 to 200,000 clones listed, over 70% were seen once; the top ten hold approximately 14%. Sequenced: PBMCs or T cells enriched from blood (not recorded which). The receptors come from a man aged 55 to 70 who had been exposed to COVID-19.

This clone occurred a few times. V gene TRBV19 combines with J gene TRBJ1-5; TRBD1 agrees at 7 bases. There are 14 residues in the CDR3. With V trimmed by 4 bases and J by 4 bases, 4 bases remained unmatched. The germline CDR1 and CDR2 sequences are LNHDA and SQIVND (reference sequence). This CDR3 reads CASSNQGGNQPQHF. CDR3 DNA sequence: TGTGCCAGTAGTAACCAGGGGGGAAATCAGCCCCAGCATTTT.

The chain recombines TRBV18 with TRBJ1-3; D is unresolved. Germline V lookup: CDR1 KGHSH, CDR2 LQKENI. The CDR3 has 18 amino acids. The ends were cut back, 1 base at V and 2 bases at J, with 18 bases in the middle. The CDR3 reads CASSPLGNFGSPGNTIYF. The CDR3 bases are TGTGCCAGCTCACCACTTGGCAATTTCGGGTCTCCTGGAAACACCATATATTTT.

The chain uses TRBV2 and TRBJ1-3, with D unresolved. V was trimmed by 1 base and J by 1 base, leaving 5 bases between them. The CDR3 consists of 14 residues. Germline values: CDR1 SNHLY, CDR2 FYNNEI. The DNA of the CDR3 is TGTGCCAGCAGTGAAGTTAGTTCTGGAAACACCATATATTTT. This codes for CASSEVSSGNTIYF.

This clone showed up just a few times. The rearrangement links TRBV3-1 (or the pseudogene TRBV3-2) to TRBJ2-5; D is perhaps TRBD2 (6 bases). Germline V gene data show CDR1 as LGHDT and CDR2 as YNNKEL (reference sequence). The CDR3 has 14 amino acids. With 4 bases removed from V and 4 bases from J, the gap between germline ends came to 13 bases. The CDR3 loop reads CASSLFGRGETQYF. CDR3 nucleotides: TGTGCCAGCAGCCTCTTCGGGCGGGGAGAGACCCAGTACTTC.

This rearrangement joins TRBV6-2 or TRBV6-3 to TRBJ1-4, with TRBD1 matching 10 bases. The J segment lost 7 bases and the V segment lost 5 bases, leaving 7 bases of the junction unmatched. This CDR3 region has 15 residues. Germline V gene sequence: CDR1 MNHEY, CDR2 SVGEGT. CDR3 in DNA: TGTGCCAGCAGTCTACGGACAGGGGGAAGTGAAAAACTGTTTTTT. Protein product: CASSLRTGGSEKLFF.

V is TRBV11-3 and J is TRBJ2-7; D is undetermined. Germline V gene lookup returns CDR1 SGHNT and CDR2 YENEEA. V lost 8 bases and J 0 bases, leaving 20 bases between the germline ends. This CDR3 has 16 amino acids. The CDR3 sequence is CASGASRVTSSYEQYF. The CDR3 nucleotides read TGTGCCAGCGGAGCCTCTCGGGTTACAAGCTCCTACGAGCAGTACTTC.

The rearrangement uses TRBV6-1 and TRBJ2-1; possible D gene TRBD1, 5 bases. The ends were cut back, 3 bases at V and 0 bases at J, with 15 bases in the middle. Germline V gene sequence: CDR1 MNHNS, CDR2 SASEGT. This CDR3 is built from 17 residues. CDR3 in DNA: TGTGCCAGCAGTGACCCCCGACAGTTAAGCTCCTACAATGAGCAGTTCTTC. It yields the protein CASSDPRQLSSYNEQFF.

As DNA, the CDR3 is TGTGCCAGCAGCCAAGGACTACTCCGACAGGGGAACCCTACGAACACCGGGGAGCTGTTTTTT. Translated, it gives CASSQGLLRQGNPTNTGELFF. This chain joins TRBV14 and TRBJ2-2; TRBD1 agrees at 8 bases. With V trimmed by 1 base and J by 0 bases, 16 bases remained unmatched. This CDR3 has 21 residues. Germline V lookup: CDR1 SGHDN, CDR2 FVKESK.

The genes are TRBV7-9 and TRBJ1-6, with D unclear. V dropped 5 bases and J dropped 9 bases, with 17 bases sitting between them. This CDR3 region has 15 residues. Germline-derived CDR1 and CDR2 are SEHNR and FQNEAQ (reference sequence). CDR3 sequence: CASSPLTGMGSPLHF. The CDR3 nucleotides are TGTGCCAGCAGCCCACTGACGGGGATGGGTTCACCCCTCCACTTT.

The chain carries TRBV6-5 and TRBJ2-2; weak D call: TRBD1 (6 bases). V gave up 6 bases and J gave up 3 bases, with 11 bases separating them. Germline CDR1 is MNHEY and CDR2 is SVGAGI. This CDR3 is 14 amino acids long. CDR3 DNA: TGTGCCAGCAGAACACAGGGTTACACCGGGGAGCTGTTTTTT. Residues: CASRTQGYTGELFF.

The chain is built from TRBV9 and TRBJ1-1, with no clear D. CDR3 length: 13 residues. CDR1 SGDLS and CDR2 YYNGEE come from the germline V gene. Trimming left V 0 bases short and J 5 bases short, with 8 bases between. CDR3 DNA sequence: TGTGCCAGCAGCGTAGAATGGAGGACTGAAGCTTTCTTT. Its translation: CASSVEWRTEAFF.

This sequence joins TRBV28 and TRBJ2-1; 10 bases fit TRBD1. Trimming cost V 6 bases and J 7 bases; bases outside gene matches: 12. Germline-derived CDR1 and CDR2 are MDHEN and SYDVKM. The CDR3 covers 16 residues. CDR3 DNA sequence: TGTGCCAGCAGGCCCCCCGGGACAGGGGTCTTGAATGAGCAGTTCTTC. Protein: CASRPPGTGVLNEQFF.

In this sample, this clone turned up once. The chain links TRBV30 to TRBJ1-6; no reliable D call. Germline loops: CDR1 GTSNPN, CDR2 SVGIG (reference sequence). Trimming took 2 bases from V and 7 from J, leaving 12 bases between them. The CDR3 has 14 amino acids. The CDR3 sequence: CAWSPTRGNSPLHF. The CDR3 DNA sequence: TGTGCCTGGAGTCCCACGAGAGGGAATTCACCCCTCCACTTT.

The chain links TRBV9 to TRBJ2-1; possibly TRBD1 for D (7 bases). Germline CDR1 and CDR2: SGDLS and YYNGEE. The length of the CDR3 is 16 residues. Trimming left V 4 bases short and J 5 bases short, with 19 bases between. The CDR3 DNA is TGTGCCAGCAGCTCCCCAGGGGGAGGATTCAACAATGAGCAGTTCTTC. Protein: CASSSPGGGFNNEQFF.

This chain connects TRBV6-5 to TRBJ1-5; D remains unclear. Germline CDR1 is MNHEY and CDR2 is SVGAGI. Trimming took 0 bases from V and 9 from J, leaving 9 bases between them. This CDR3 is 13 amino acids long. CDR3 amino acids: CASSYSAGWPQHF. In DNA, the CDR3 is TGTGCCAGCAGTTACTCGGCAGGCTGGCCCCAGCATTTT.

The V call is TRBV7-3, the J call TRBJ1-3; D is ambiguous. CDR3 length: 19 residues. Germline assignment: CDR1 SGHTA and CDR2 FQGTGA. V lost 4 bases and J lost 0, with 22 bases in between. The CDR3 region has the DNA TGTGCCAGCAGCTCCCCAGACTTGGATGTCTTCTACTCTGGAAACACCATATATTTT. Translating gives CASSSPDLDVFYSGNTIYF.

The chain is built from TRBV5-1 and TRBJ1-4; the match to TRBD1 covers 11 bases. There are 16 residues in the CDR3. Losses at the gene ends were 4 bases for V and 8 bases for J; bases not matched to a gene: 10. The germline CDR1 and CDR2 sequences are SGHRS and YFSETQ. In DNA form, the CDR3 reads TGCGCCAGCAGCCGCGAGGGACAGGGGGTTTCGGAAAAACTGTTTTTT. It translates to CASSREGQGVSEKLFF.

This chain connects TRBV10-3 to TRBJ2-7; TRBD2 might be the D (6 bases). V was shortened by 11 bases and J by 5 bases, with 13 bases between the two germline ends. Looked up from germline, CDR1 is ENHRY and CDR2 is SYGVKD. CDR3 length equals 11 residues. CDR3 sequence (DNA): TGTGCCGTCCTCTGGGGGGACGAGCAGTACTTC. Encoded protein: CAVLWGDEQYF.

This clone has a handful of counts. This chain joins TRBV7-8 and TRBJ1-6, with a tentative D call TRBD1 (6 bases). The V gene's germline CDR1 is SGHVS and CDR2 FQNEAQ. CDR3 length: 17 amino acids. Trimming cost V 4 bases and J 9 bases, with 22 bases left between them. In nucleotides, the CDR3 is TGTGCCAGCAGCTCCCAGGAAGGGGGTCGAGGGGGTTCACCCCTCCACTTT. Residues: CASSSQEGGRGGSPLHF.

J is TRBJ2-3 and V is TRBV7-8; 8 bases line up with TRBD1. CDR3 length equals 15 residues. Germline loops: CDR1 SGHVS, CDR2 FQNEAQ. With 4 bases clipped from V and 1 base from J, the junction kept 4 bases outside the gene matches. In nucleotides, the CDR3 is TGTGCCAGCAGCTCCCGGACAGGGCGCACAGATACGCAGTATTTT. It yields the protein CASSSRTGRTDTQYF.

The V gene is TRBV5-4, the J gene TRBJ1-1; 11 bases map to TRBD1. Germline V gene lookup returns CDR1 SGHNT and CDR2 YYREEE (reference sequence). The CDR3 extends over 14 amino acids. J was trimmed by 5 bases and V by 4 bases; bases with no gene match: 4. CDR3 sequence reads: CASSVGQGVTEAFF. CDR3 DNA: TGTGCCAGCAGCGTGGGACAGGGGGTGACTGAAGCTTTCTTT.

The J gene is TRBJ2-1, the V gene TRBV3-1 (or the pseudogene TRBV3-2), with 8 bases that match TRBD1. The length of the CDR3 is 15 residues. V shed 4 bases and J 6 bases; nucleotides not matched to a gene: 8. The germline V gene has CDR1 LGHDT and CDR2 YNNKEL (reference sequence). CDR3 coding DNA: TGTGCCAGCAGCCGTTGGACAGGGACCTCCAATGAGCAGTTCTTC. Translating gives CASSRWTGTSNEQFF.